These 24 T cell receptor beta chains came from one sample sequenced in a study of T cells in Graves' hyperthyroidism and ophthalmopathy. There were TCR beta CDR3 regions amplified from RNA transcripts. First-round RT-PCR targeting the TCR CDR3 was performed with the HTBI primer set. TCRdb re-called the multiplex PCR reads with MiXCR, one entry per CDR3 protein. The sample yields around 340,000 distinct CDR3 sequences, around 18% seen once. The sequencing sample was made of blood. These receptors were obtained from a woman between 35 and 50 years old with Graves' ophthalmopathy.

The chain links TRBV27 to TRBJ2-2, with 9 bases that match TRBD2. The CDR3 has 15 amino acids. V trimming: 9 bases; J trimming: 5 bases; junction bases outside the gene matches: 10. The germline V gene has CDR1 MNHEY and CDR2 SMNVEV (reference sequence). The CDR3 coding sequence is TGTGCCAGTACCTGGGGGCTAGCGGGAACCGGGGAGCTGTTTTTT. It yields the protein CASTWGLAGTGELFF.

This clonotype occurred many times. J is TRBJ2-7 and V is TRBV20-1; D not certain. The CDR3 consists of 13 residues. Trimming took 3 bases from V and 4 from J, leaving 13 bases between them. Germline-derived CDR1 and CDR2 are DFQATT and SNEGSKA (reference sequence). The CDR3 DNA reads TGCAGTGCTAGTATCGGCCGAGGATACGAGCAGTACTTC. It yields the protein CSASIGRGYEQYF.

This clonotype was recorded many times. CDR3 sequence (DNA): TGTGCCAGCAGCTTTTTAGGGACAGGGTCTGAAGCTTTCTTT. It specifies CASSFLGTGSEAFF. The V gene is TRBV7-6, the J gene TRBJ1-1; 9 bases are a match to TRBD1. In germline, CDR1 is SGHVS, CDR2 FNYEAQ. Trimming cost V 3 bases and J 6 bases; bases outside gene matches: 5. This CDR3 region has 14 residues.

This clonotype was recorded many times. The chain recombines TRBV19 with TRBJ2-2; the D is unclear. This CDR3 region has 13 residues. CDR1 and CDR2 (germline): LNHDA, SQIVND (reference sequence). V shed 4 bases and J shed 8 bases, with 11 bases lying between them. The CDR3 sequence: CASSNMGAGELFF. CDR3 nucleotides: TGTGCCAGTAGTAACATGGGCGCTGGGGAGCTGTTTTTT.

This clonotype occurred many times. The V call is TRBV19, the J call TRBJ1-5; 7 bases map to TRBD1. The CDR3 is made up of 14 amino acids. V was pared by 4 bases and J by 12 bases, with 12 bases of the junction left unmatched. In germline, CDR1 is LNHDA, CDR2 SQIVND (reference sequence). Here the CDR3 reads CASSSQGGVTSQHF. The CDR3, as DNA: TGTGCCAGTAGTAGCCAGGGGGGGGTGACAAGCCAGCATTTT.

This clonotype came up many times. This sequence joins TRBV27 and TRBJ2-7; tentatively, D is TRBD2 (5 bases). Looked up from germline, CDR1 is MNHEY and CDR2 is SMNVEV (reference sequence). Trimming removed 4 bases from V and 0 bases from J, with 13 bases in between. The CDR3 covers 15 residues. The CDR3 reads CASSSRTASSYEQYF. In DNA form, the CDR3 reads TGTGCCAGCAGTTCTCGGACTGCGAGCTCCTACGAGCAGTACTTC.

The sample holds many counts of this clonotype. CDR3 residues: CSVRDANTGELFF. The DNA for the CDR3 is TGCAGCGTCCGGGACGCGAACACCGGGGAGCTGTTTTTT. V usage is TRBV29-1 and J usage is TRBJ2-2; D assignment may be TRBD1 or TRBD2 (5 bases each). Germline values: CDR1 SQVTM, CDR2 ANQGSEA. The CDR3 length is 13 residues. Trimming left V 6 bases short and J 0 bases short, with 8 bases between.

This clonotype turned up a few times. This sequence joins TRBV11-2 and TRBJ2-5, with 12 bases aligning to TRBD2. The CDR3 contains 15 residues. CDR1 and CDR2 from the germline V gene are SGHAT and FQNNGV. V lost 5 bases to trimming and J lost 5 bases; unmatched junction nucleotides: 6. CDR3 in DNA: TGTGCCAGCAGCCCTAGCGGGAGGGCCCACGAGACCCAGTACTTC. This translates into CASSPSGRAHETQYF.

This clonotype was seen ten or more times. The chain is built from TRBV28 and TRBJ1-1; D possibly corresponds to TRBD1 (6 bases). The CDR3 sequence is 16 residues long. CDR1 is MDHEN and CDR2 is SYDVKM in the germline V gene. Trimming cost V 8 bases and J 1 base, with 20 bases left between them. The CDR3 protein is CASVLSGSRGNTEAFF. The CDR3 DNA reads TGTGCCAGCGTACTCAGCGGGTCCAGGGGGAACACTGAAGCTTTCTTT.

The V call is TRBV3-1, the J call TRBJ1-2; D uncertain. V was clipped by 1 base and J by 3 bases, with 24 bases between them. The CDR3 totals 19 residues. Per germline, CDR1 LGHDT and CDR2 YNNKEL (reference sequence). The CDR3 region is CASSQGVPVSVALDYGYTF. Here the CDR3 DNA reads TGTGCCAGCAGCCAAGGGGTTCCGGTCAGTGTCGCCTTGGACTATGGCTACACCTTC.

The table lists this clonotype with many counts. The chain has TRBV4-2 and TRBJ2-5, with 7 bases matching TRBD2. V shed 4 bases and J 5 bases; nucleotides not matched to a gene: 10. CDR1 is LGHNA and CDR2 is YNFKEQ in the germline V gene. The CDR3 is 15 residues long. The CDR3 here is CASSRDSGSGETQYF. The CDR3 region has the DNA TGTGCCAGCAGCCGCGATAGCGGGTCGGGGGAGACCCAGTACTTC.

This clonotype was found many times. This chain uses TRBV6-2 or TRBV6-3 with TRBJ1-1; the match to TRBD1 covers 8 bases. CDR1 is MNHEY, CDR2 SVGEGT, per germline. The CDR3 has 14 amino acids. V dropped 7 bases and J dropped 5; count of bases not matched to a gene: 9. The CDR3 nucleotides read TGTGCCAGCAAGCTACAGGGGGTGGGTACTGAAGCTTTCTTT. This encodes CASKLQGVGTEAFF.

Many counts were recorded for this clonotype. V gene TRBV15 combines with J gene TRBJ2-1, with D perhaps TRBD2 (6 bases). V was pared by 5 bases and J by 7 bases, with 15 bases between. The CDR3 runs to 14 residues. The germline gives CDR1 LNHNV, CDR2 YYDKDF (reference sequence). The CDR3 sequence: CATSPRQTSNEQFF. CDR3 DNA: TGTGCCACCAGCCCCCGACAGACTAGTAATGAGCAGTTCTTC.

The sample holds many counts of this clonotype. The chain couples TRBV5-5 to TRBJ1-1; perhaps TRBD1 as D (5 bases). Germline loops: CDR1 SGHKS, CDR2 YYEKEE (reference sequence). Trimming cost V 4 bases and J 10 bases, with 14 bases left between them. This CDR3 is built from 12 residues. The CDR3 reads CASSLGTGGAFF. As DNA, the CDR3 is TGTGCCAGCAGCCTAGGGACTGGGGGAGCTTTCTTT.

This clonotype has at least ten counts. J is TRBJ2-5 and V is TRBV30; TRBD2 matches at 7 bases. Germline V CDR1 and CDR2: GTSNPN, SVGIG (reference sequence). The CDR3 sequence is 12 residues long. V was pared by 3 bases and J by 5 bases, with 3 bases of the junction left unmatched. In DNA form, the CDR3 reads TGTGCCTGGAGCTCGGGAGGCGAGACCCAGTACTTC. Amino acids: CAWSSGGETQYF.

This chain connects TRBV6-2 or TRBV6-3 to TRBJ2-2, with TRBD1 matching 10 bases. J gave up 7 bases and V 7 bases, and 9 bases lay outside the gene matches. This CDR3 comprises 15 residues. CDR1 MNHEY and CDR2 SVGEGT come from the germline V gene. CDR3 residues: CASIVDRGRIGELFF. CDR3 bases: TGTGCCAGCATCGTTGACAGGGGGCGCATCGGGGAGCTGTTTTTT.

The CDR3 protein is CASSGTGFSNQPQHF. CDR3 nucleotide sequence: TGTGCCAGCAGTGGGACAGGGTTTAGCAATCAGCCCCAGCATTTT. This chain links TRBV2 with TRBJ1-5; 8 positions agree with TRBD1. The germline gives CDR1 SNHLY, CDR2 FYNNEI. V lost 4 bases and J lost 0; bases outside the gene matches: 2. The CDR3 extends over 15 amino acids.

The rearrangement joins TRBV7-9 to TRBJ1-1; TRBD1 matches 7 bases. Germline assignment: CDR1 SEHNR and CDR2 FQNEAQ (reference sequence). The CDR3 has 15 residues. V trimming: 5 bases; J trimming: 1 base; junction bases outside the gene matches: 7. The CDR3 coding sequence is TGTGCCAGCAGCAAGTCGGGACAGCAGAACACTGAAGCTTTCTTT. Its translation is CASSKSGQQNTEAFF.

This clonotype was seen ten or more times. The CDR3 region is CASGFRTDPYYEQYF. The CDR3 coding sequence is TGTGCCAGCGGATTCCGGACAGACCCATATTACGAGCAGTACTTC. The chain has TRBV27 and TRBJ2-7, with D perhaps matching TRBD1 (6 bases). The V end was cut by 8 bases, the J end by 4 bases, with 21 bases between. Germline assignment: CDR1 MNHEY and CDR2 SMNVEV (reference sequence). The CDR3 contains 15 residues.

The rearrangement links TRBV6-1 to TRBJ2-7; D gene ambiguous. Trimming removed 5 bases at V and 4 bases at J, with 15 bases between. The CDR3 runs to 14 residues. CDR1 is MNHNS, CDR2 SASEGT, per germline. CDR3 loop: CASSQMGQEYEQYF. CDR3 DNA: TGTGCCAGCAGTCAAATGGGTCAGGAGTACGAGCAGTACTTC.

The sample holds many counts of this clonotype. The V call is TRBV6-5, the J call TRBJ1-1; D uncertain. The germline V and J ends were trimmed by 2 bases and 1 base, with 8 bases remaining between them. This CDR3 spans 14 amino acids. Germline lookup yields CDR1 MNHEY and CDR2 SVGAGI. CDR3 region: CASSYRASNTEAFF. In DNA form, the CDR3 reads TGTGCCAGCAGTTACAGGGCTTCGAACACTGAAGCTTTCTTT.

This clonotype appeared many times. The rearrangement uses TRBV12-3 or TRBV12-4 and TRBJ1-5; TRBD1 aligns across 7 bases. The CDR3 has 14 residues. Losses at the gene ends were 6 bases for V and 2 bases for J; bases not matched to a gene: 4. The CDR3 nucleotides are TGTGCCAGCAGCCAGGGGACAGGCAATCAGCCCCAGCATTTT. As protein: CASSQGTGNQPQHF.

This clonotype appeared many times. The V gene is TRBV30, the J gene TRBJ2-6; either TRBD1 or TRBD2 may fit D (5 bases each). CDR1 GTSNPN and CDR2 SVGIG come from the germline V gene (reference sequence). The CDR3 totals 15 residues. V dropped 3 bases and J dropped 4 bases, with 13 bases sitting between them. Here the CDR3 reads CAWRALGVGANVLTF. The CDR3 coding sequence is TGTGCCTGGAGAGCATTGGGGGTGGGGGCCAACGTCCTGACTTTC.

In this sample, this clonotype turned up many times. The V gene is TRBV12-3 or TRBV12-4, the J gene TRBJ2-7, with D perhaps TRBD2 (5 bases). This CDR3 contains 13 residues. The ends were cut back, 10 bases at V and 4 bases at J, with 17 bases in the middle. The CDR3 is CATRTEGRYEQYF. CDR3 coding DNA: TGTGCCACGAGGACCGAGGGCCGGTACGAGCAGTACTTC.